This T cell receptor beta chain was sequenced for a study of cytomegalovirus exposure and HLA in healthy donors. PCR was performed using 60 Vbeta and 13 Jbeta primers. The protocol was immunoSEQ multiplex PCR, while the TCRdb copy is restricted to in-frame clones and leaves out a portion. The table records roughly 150,000 clones, roughly 85% of them present only once. This CDR3 is built from 14 residues. CDR1 is MDHEN and CDR2 is SYDVKM in the germline V gene. V was pared by 1 base and J by 2 bases, with 8 bases between. Sequencing used PBMCs. The sequence came from a woman between 18 and 29 years old in good health and CMV-seronegative. J is TRBJ1-2 and V is TRBV28; D unclear. For the CDR3, the DNA is TGTGCCAGCAGTTTATTACTGCAAAACTATGGCTACACCTTC. Protein: CASSLLLQNYGYTF.